The 10 T cell receptor beta chains reported below all come from one sample, sequenced in a study of OX40 agonist ivuxolimab in advanced cancers. Measured with immunoSEQ multiplex PCR; TCRdb has only the in-frame clones, and not every one. Of around 65,000 clones detected, about four fifths appear once; the ten largest clones hold 2% to 2.5%. Specimen: CD4+ or CD8+ T cells sorted from blood, collected in a trial of the OX40 agonist ivuxolimab. The receptors stem from an adult with an advanced solid tumor such as melanoma, head and neck, liver or kidney cancer.

The chain combines TRBV10-2 with TRBJ1-1, with D possibly matching TRBD1 (6 bases). Trimming cost V 2 bases and J 12 bases, with 13 bases left between them. From germline, CDR1 is WSHSY and CDR2 SAAADI. The CDR3 contains 12 residues. The CDR3 reads CASSEDRILSFF. DNA for the CDR3: TGCGCCAGCAGTGAGGACAGGATCTTGTCTTTCTTT.

Details on this clone: One end of the junction does not line up with germline, which may come from a read error. This rearrangement joins TRBV6-5 to TRBJ2-5; D gene unclear. The CDR3 length is 16 residues. Germline V CDR1 and CDR2: MNHEY, SVGAGI. The CDR3 spells CASSYSRYFLREAQYF. The CDR3 nucleotides are TGTGCCAGCAGTTACTCGCGGTACTTTCTGAGAGAGGCCCAGTACTTC.

The chain combines TRBV5-8 with TRBJ2-5; 10 bases match TRBD2. V was clipped by 3 bases and J by 0 bases; unmatched bases: 2. The CDR3 is 15 residues long. CDR1 is SGHTS and CDR2 is YDEGEE in the germline V gene. CDR3 amino acids: CASSSLAGNQETQYF. Written as DNA, the CDR3 is TGTGCCAGCAGCTCACTAGCGGGGAACCAAGAGACCCAGTACTTC. The whole variable domain, filled in from reference TRBV5-8 and TRBJ2-5, reads EAGVTQSPTHLIKTRGQQATLRCSPISGHTSVYWYQQALGLGLQFLLWYDEGEERNRGNFPPRFSGRQFPNYSSELNVNALELEDSALYLCASSSLAGNQETQYFGPGTRLLVL.

The chain is built from TRBV7-9 and TRBJ2-5; D uncertain. The J call is in doubt because the DNA end fits TRBJ2-7 better. This CDR3 is built from 13 residues. Germline loops: CDR1 SEHNR, CDR2 FQNEAQ (reference sequence). CDR3 protein: CASSVSEVGEQYF. In DNA, the CDR3 is TGTGCCAGCAGCGTCAGTGAGGTGGGCGAGCAGTACTTC.

The V and J genes are TRBV27 and TRBJ1-1; the match to TRBD1 covers 8 bases. This CDR3 comprises 14 residues. The V gene end was trimmed by 6 bases and the J gene end by 3 bases; junction bases not matched to a gene: 6. Germline CDR1 and CDR2: MNHEY and SMNVEV (reference sequence). In nucleotides, the CDR3 is TGTGCCAGCAGATCAGGACAGGGCCACACTGAAGCTTTCTTT. Translating gives CASRSGQGHTEAFF.

The genes are TRBV9 and TRBJ2-3; D possibly corresponds to TRBD2 (6 bases). Looked up from germline, CDR1 is SGDLS and CDR2 is YYNGEE. V was shortened by 3 bases and J by 1 base, with 15 bases between the two germline ends. This CDR3 has 16 amino acids. The CDR3 DNA reads as TGTGCCAGCAGCGGGAGACCGGGACTTGGCACAGATACGCAGTATTTT. The encoded protein is CASSGRPGLGTDTQYF.

CDR3 amino acids: CASSPQGARSGANVLTF. Here the CDR3 DNA reads TGTGCCAGCAGCCCGCAGGGGGCTAGGTCTGGGGCCAACGTCCTGACTTTC. The chain links TRBV5-5 to TRBJ2-6; 8 positions match TRBD1. With 4 bases clipped from V and 1 base from J, the junction kept 7 bases outside the gene matches. CDR1 is SGHKS, CDR2 YYEKEE, per germline (reference sequence). This CDR3 contains 17 residues.

Notes on this clone: A junction boundary mismatches the germline segment, possibly from a read error. The chain combines TRBV7-7 with TRBJ2-5; D may be TRBD2 (6 bases). CDR1 SSHAT and CDR2 FNYEAQ come from the germline V gene (reference sequence). The CDR3 extends over 13 amino acids. The CDR3 sequence is CASSPGLLETQYF. CDR3 nucleotide sequence: TGTGCTAGCAGCCCTGGACTACTCGAGACCCAGTACTTC. Supplemented by reference TRBV7-7 and TRBJ2-5, the full variable domain reads GAGVSQSPRYKVTKRGQDVTLRCDPISSHATLYWYQQALGQGPEFLTYFNYEAQPDKSGLPSDRFSAERPEGSISTLTIQRTEQRDSAMYRCASSPGLLETQYFGPGTRLLVL.

This clone was counted once. The genes are TRBV5-1 and TRBJ2-5, with unresolved D. Trimming removed 1 base from V and 0 bases from J, with 10 bases in between. Germline-derived CDR1 and CDR2 are SGHRS and YFSETQ. This CDR3 is 15 amino acids long. The CDR3 sequence is CASSLWSGYQETQYF. The CDR3, as DNA: TGCGCCAGCAGCTTGTGGTCCGGGTACCAAGAGACCCAGTACTTC.

This clone was detected only a few times. The rearrangement uses TRBV29-1 and TRBJ1-5; D perhaps matches TRBD1 (6 bases). CDR1 is SQVTM and CDR2 is ANQGSEA in the germline V gene. V was shortened by 4 bases and J by 0 bases, with 7 bases between the two germline ends. This CDR3 spans 13 amino acids. In DNA form, the CDR3 reads TGCAGCGTTGGGACAGATAGCAATCAGCCCCAGCATTTT. Encoded protein: CSVGTDSNQPQHF.